These 15 T cell receptor beta chains share one sample of origin, sequenced in a study of blood T cell repertoires in COVID-19. Libraries were prepared by immunoSEQ multiplex PCR; TCRdb keeps only in-frame clonotypes and omits some of them. The sample consists of 110,000 to 150,000 clones, approximately 85% of them appearing once. Source material: peripheral blood. Source of these receptors: a man between 45 and 60 years old with acute or convalescent COVID-19.

The gene calls are TRBV11-2 and TRBJ2-1, with 11 bases that match TRBD2. The CDR3 sequence is 18 residues long. V lost 2 bases, J lost 0 bases, and 6 bases stayed unmatched. CDR1 is SGHAT, CDR2 FQNNGV, per germline. CDR3 coding DNA: TGTGCCAGCAGCTTACCTAGCGGGGGGCGACACTCCTACAATGAGCAGTTCTTC. Its protein product is CASSLPSGGRHSYNEQFF.

This rearrangement joins TRBV7-2 to TRBJ2-3; the D is unclear. Germline V gene sequence: CDR1 SGHTA, CDR2 FQGNSA. CDR3 length equals 13 residues. V dropped 1 base and J dropped 2 bases, with 4 bases sitting between them. The chain's CDR3 is CASSLVHTDTQYF. CDR3 coding DNA: TGTGCCAGCAGCTTAGTACACACAGATACGCAGTATTTT.

This chain joins TRBV7-2 and TRBJ1-4; D gene uncertain. V lost 0 bases to trimming and J lost 6 bases, with 26 bases between them. The CDR3 sequence is 20 residues long. Germline CDR1 reads SGHTA; CDR2 reads FQGNSA. The CDR3 bases are TGTGCCAGCAGCTTAGCTTATTACAACCGGGTCCCCTTTAGGCATGAAAAACTGTTTTTT. Translating gives CASSLAYYNRVPFRHEKLFF. Variable domain in full (rest from reference TRBV7-2 and TRBJ1-4): GAGVSQSPSNKVTEKGKDVELRCDPISGHTALYWYRQSLGQGLEFLIYFQGNSAPDKSGLPSDRFSAERTGGSVSTLTIQRTQQEDSAVYLCASSLAYYNRVPFRHEKLFFGSGTQLSVL.

This chain connects TRBV3-1 (or the pseudogene TRBV3-2) to TRBJ1-2, with TRBD1 matching over 10 bases. Germline V gene sequence: CDR1 LGHDT, CDR2 YNNKEL (reference sequence). V lost 3 bases, J lost 8 bases, and 3 bases stayed unmatched. CDR3 length: 13 residues. The CDR3 DNA reads TGTGCCAGCAGCCAGGGACAGGGGTCGGGCTACACCTTC. It codes for CASSQGQGSGYTF.

The chain recombines TRBV7-9 with TRBJ2-7, with 11 bases that match TRBD2. This CDR3 is 17 amino acids long. Per the germline V gene, CDR1 is SEHNR and CDR2 is FQNEAQ (reference sequence). V gave up 4 bases and J gave up 3 bases; unmatched junction bases: 11. CDR3 sequence: CASSSHPTSGRNYEQYF. The CDR3, as DNA: TGTGCCAGCAGCTCCCATCCCACTAGCGGGAGAAACTACGAGCAGTACTTC.

This chain uses TRBV27 with TRBJ2-3; 7 bases map to TRBD1. Germline CDR1 is MNHEY and CDR2 is SMNVEV (reference sequence). V was pared by 4 bases and J by 1 base, with 5 bases of the junction left unmatched. The CDR3 is made up of 15 amino acids. The DNA for the CDR3 is TGTGCCAGCAGTTGGGACAGAGAAGGCACAGATACGCAGTATTTT. Its protein product is CASSWDREGTDTQYF.

The V call is TRBV29-1, the J call TRBJ1-1, with TRBD1 as a possible D gene (6 bases). The CDR3 loop spans 16 amino acids. Germline lookup yields CDR1 SQVTM and CDR2 ANQGSEA. Trimming shortened V by 7 bases and J by 1 base, and 22 bases separated the two germline ends. The CDR3 DNA is TGCAGCGCTGAGCCGGGACAAGGGATCGGGAACACTGAAGCTTTCTTT. Its protein is CSAEPGQGIGNTEAFF.

The chain carries TRBV19 and TRBJ2-1; the match to TRBD1 covers 8 bases. CDR3 length: 15 amino acids. Per germline, CDR1 LNHDA and CDR2 SQIVND (reference sequence). The ends lost 5 bases at V and 1 base at J; junction bases unmatched: 4. The CDR3 DNA sequence: TGTGCCAGTAGTCGTCAGGGGGCATCCTACAATGAGCAGTTCTTC. This gives the protein CASSRQGASYNEQFF.

This chain links TRBV6-5 with TRBJ2-1; 9 bases line up with TRBD2. From germline, CDR1 is MNHEY and CDR2 SVGAGI. This CDR3 comprises 15 residues. The V gene end was trimmed by 0 bases and the J gene end by 9 bases; junction bases not matched to a gene: 6. In nucleotides, the CDR3 is TGTGCCAGCAGTTACTCTTTAGCGGGAGTCACTGAGCAGTTCTTC. Translating gives CASSYSLAGVTEQFF.

V and J are TRBV21-1 and TRBJ2-1; the DNA was not compared with TRBD2, the D call given in the table. TRBV21-1 is deemed a pseudogene. CDR3 length equals 17 residues. CDR3 nucleotide sequence: TGTGCCAGCAGCAAATATGGCGGGAGAGCGTCGTACAATGAGCAGTTCTTC. Residues: CASSKYGGRASYNEQFF.

This chain uses TRBV3-1 (or the pseudogene TRBV3-2) with TRBJ2-1, with D perhaps TRBD2 (6 bases). V gave up 1 base and J gave up 1 base, with 11 bases separating them. The CDR3 sequence is 16 residues long. Germline CDR1 LGHDT, CDR2 YNNKEL (reference sequence). DNA of the CDR3: TGTGCCAGCAGCCAAGGTACGGGAGATTCCTACAATGAGCAGTTCTTC. It specifies CASSQGTGDSYNEQFF.

The rearrangement joins TRBV7-9 to TRBJ2-1; 7 bases map to TRBD1. Germline trimming cut 2 bases from V and 4 bases from J; bases unmatched to any gene: 5. CDR1 is SEHNR and CDR2 is FQNEAQ in the germline V gene (reference sequence). The CDR3 runs 15 residues. The CDR3 is CASSLRQGGYNEQFF. The CDR3 bases are TGTGCCAGCAGCTTACGACAGGGCGGGTACAATGAGCAGTTCTTC.

CDR3 in DNA: TGTGCCAGTAGTATAGACGGGAGGGGTCGTCAGCCCCAGCATTTT. Translated, it gives CASSIDGRGRQPQHF. The gene calls are TRBV19 and TRBJ1-5, with D possibly being TRBD1 (5 bases). CDR1 is LNHDA and CDR2 is SQIVND in the germline V gene (reference sequence). The CDR3 contains 15 residues. With 0 bases removed from V and 6 bases from J, the gap between germline ends came to 12 bases.

This clone turned up a few times. The rearrangement links TRBV7-8 to TRBJ1-4; 12 nucleotides match TRBD1. This CDR3 has 17 amino acids. V gave up 5 bases and J gave up 3 bases; unmatched junction bases: 7. Looked up from germline, CDR1 is SGHVS and CDR2 is FQNEAQ. Written as DNA, the CDR3 is TGTGCCAGCAGCCAGAGGGACAGGGGGCTACCTAATGAAAAACTGTTTTTT. It specifies CASSQRDRGLPNEKLFF.

The chain employs TRBV29-1 and TRBJ1-3, with D unresolved. The CDR3 contains 15 residues. From germline, CDR1 is SQVTM and CDR2 ANQGSEA. Trimming shortened V by 3 bases and J by 0 bases, and 12 bases separated the two germline ends. CDR3 nucleotides: TGCAGCGTTGACGATGGACTCTTCTCTGGAAACACCATATATTTT. It yields the protein CSVDDGLFSGNTIYF.